The present TCR beta chain was sequenced within a study of blood T cells in healthy people across ages. There are a few counts of this clonotype. It was with a sample-barcoded 5' primer and a J-beta primer mix that a second PCR of about 6 to 12 cycles was run. Via MiXCR, TCRdb re-called the 5' RACE reads, giving one row per CDR3 protein. The sample contains about 580,000 distinct CDR3 sequences, around half of which appear only once. The sample comprised blood. The receptor was isolated from an elderly man in good health.

The CDR3 loop reads CASSLPGQGLSQPQHF. Here the CDR3 DNA reads TGTGCCAGCAGCTTGCCGGGACAGGGTCTTAGTCAGCCCCAGCATTTT. The chain employs TRBV7-9 and TRBJ1-5; 9 bases agree with TRBD1. V lost 3 bases and J lost 6; bases outside the gene matches: 9. The CDR3 runs to 16 residues. CDR1 SEHNR and CDR2 FQNEAQ come from the germline V gene (reference sequence).